Each of the 8 T cell receptor beta chains below was sequenced from the same sample in a study of T cells after yellow fever vaccination. A single record per CDR3 protein comes from TCRdb applying MiXCR to the 5' RACE reads. The table shows fewer than 500,000 distinct CDR3 sequences, with around a sixth occurring only once. Material: PBMCs, obtained before the yellow fever booster vaccination. These receptors came from a man aged 18 to 30 who received the YFV17D yellow fever vaccine.

The CDR3, as DNA: TGCGCCAGCAGCTGGGGACTAGCGGGGGGCTACAATGAGCAGTTCTTC. Encoded protein: CASSWGLAGGYNEQFF. The chain couples TRBV5-1 to TRBJ2-1; 15 nucleotides line up with TRBD2. The CDR3 consists of 16 residues. V lost 3 bases to trimming and J lost 3 bases; unmatched junction nucleotides: 1. CDR1 SGHRS and CDR2 YFSETQ come from the germline V gene. The full variable domain, with the rest looked up from reference TRBV5-1 and TRBJ2-1, is KAGVTQTPRYLIKTRGQQVTLSCSPISGHRSVSWYQQTPGQGLQFLFEYFSETQRNKGNFPGRFSGRQFSNSRSEMNVSTLELGDSALYLCASSWGLAGGYNEQFFGPGTRLTVL.

The sample holds many counts of this clonotype. Relative to the germline gene, one junction end is altered; a read error may explain this. J is TRBJ2-3 and V is TRBV20-1, with 7 bases that match TRBD1. Germline V gene data show CDR1 as DFQATT and CDR2 as SNEGSKA (reference sequence). The CDR3 spans 11 residues. CDR3: CSAVTDRVHFF. The CDR3 coding sequence is TGCAGTGCCGTTACCGACAGGGTCCATTTTTTT.

This clonotype showed up just a few times. V gene TRBV20-1 combines with J gene TRBJ2-5, with D perhaps assigned TRBD1 or TRBD2 (5 bases each). In germline, CDR1 is DFQATT, CDR2 SNEGSKA (reference sequence). V was clipped by 6 bases and J by 4 bases, with 15 bases between them. This CDR3 contains 13 residues. The CDR3 protein is CSAVPPGLETQYF. In nucleotides, the CDR3 is TGCAGTGCCGTCCCCCCGGGGCTAGAGACCCAGTACTTC.

This clonotype came up a few times. The V call is TRBV29-1, the J call TRBJ2-2; 9 bases line up with TRBD1. The CDR3 spans 12 residues. V shed 6 bases, J shed 5 bases, and the junction held 1 base outside the gene matches. The germline gives CDR1 SQVTM, CDR2 ANQGSEA. The CDR3 nucleotides read TGCAGCGTGACAGGGGGGACCGGGGAGCTGTTTTTT. Translated, it gives CSVTGGTGELFF.

The sample holds many counts of this clonotype. The genes are TRBV10-2 and TRBJ2-2; D uncertain. CDR3 length equals 15 residues. V lost 5 bases, J lost 3 bases, and 13 bases lay in between. The germline gives CDR1 WSHSY, CDR2 SAAADI. CDR3 DNA sequence: TGCGCCAGCAGTCGGGTCTTGGGTGACACCGGGGAGCTGTTTTTT. It translates to CASSRVLGDTGELFF.

The gene calls are TRBV7-2 and TRBJ1-5; D call uncertain. Trimming took off 1 base at V and 2 bases at J, with 9 bases between the two ends. CDR1 is SGHTA and CDR2 is FQGNSA in the germline V gene. CDR3 length: 15 residues. CDR3 loop: CASSLVAYGNQPQHF. The CDR3 DNA reads TGTGCCAGCAGCTTAGTGGCCTACGGCAATCAGCCCCAGCATTTT.

There are a few counts of this clonotype. V usage is TRBV4-1 and J usage is TRBJ2-1; D may be TRBD2 (7 bases). The CDR3 consists of 15 residues. V dropped 4 bases and J dropped 6 bases, with 16 bases sitting between them. In germline, CDR1 is MGHRA, CDR2 YSYEKL. The CDR3 coding sequence is TGCGCCAGCAGCCGGGAGGGGGGCGGCCCCAATGAGCAGTTCTTC. Translation gives CASSREGGGPNEQFF.

There are a few counts of this clonotype. The V gene is TRBV10-1, the J gene TRBJ2-5; D is ambiguous. CDR1 is WNHNN and CDR2 is SYGVQD in the germline V gene (reference sequence). The CDR3 totals 14 residues. V lost 0 bases and J 5 bases, leaving 10 bases between the germline ends. In DNA, the CDR3 is TGCGCCAGCAGTGAGTCGGGAACACTGGAGACCCAGTACTTC. Its translation is CASSESGTLETQYF.